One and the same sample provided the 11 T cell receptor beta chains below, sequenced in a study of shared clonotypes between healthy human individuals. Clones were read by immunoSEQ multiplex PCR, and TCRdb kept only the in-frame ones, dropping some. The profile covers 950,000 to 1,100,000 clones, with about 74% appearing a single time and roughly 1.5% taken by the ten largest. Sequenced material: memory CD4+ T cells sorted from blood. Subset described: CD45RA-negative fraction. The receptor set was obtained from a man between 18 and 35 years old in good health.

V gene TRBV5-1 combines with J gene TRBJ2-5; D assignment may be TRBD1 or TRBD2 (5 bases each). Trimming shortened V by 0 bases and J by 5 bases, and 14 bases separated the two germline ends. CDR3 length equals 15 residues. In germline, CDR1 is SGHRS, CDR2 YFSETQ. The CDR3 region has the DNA TGCGCCAGCAGCTTGGCCAATGGGGGTCCGGAGACCCAGTACTTC. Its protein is CASSLANGGPETQYF.

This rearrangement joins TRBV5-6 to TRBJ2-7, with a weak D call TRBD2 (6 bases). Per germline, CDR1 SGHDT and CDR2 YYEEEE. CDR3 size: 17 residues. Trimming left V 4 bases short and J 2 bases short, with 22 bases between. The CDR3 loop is CASSALAGTLRAYEQYF. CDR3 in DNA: TGTGCCAGCAGCGCCCTCGCCGGGACTTTACGCGCCTACGAGCAGTACTTC.

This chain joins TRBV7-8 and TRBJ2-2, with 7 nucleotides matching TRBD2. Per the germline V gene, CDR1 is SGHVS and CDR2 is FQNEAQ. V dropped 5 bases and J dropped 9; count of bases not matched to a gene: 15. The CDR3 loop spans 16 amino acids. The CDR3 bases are TGTGCCAGCAGCAGCGCCCCTTCTAGCGGTACCTGGGAGCTGTTTTTT. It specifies CASSSAPSSGTWELFF. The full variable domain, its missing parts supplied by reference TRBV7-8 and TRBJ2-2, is GAGVSQSPRYKVAKRGQDVALRCDPISGHVSLFWYQQALGQGPEFLTYFQNEAQLDKSGLPSDRFFAERPEGSVSTLKIQRTQQEDSAVYLCASSSAPSSGTWELFFGEGSRLTVL.

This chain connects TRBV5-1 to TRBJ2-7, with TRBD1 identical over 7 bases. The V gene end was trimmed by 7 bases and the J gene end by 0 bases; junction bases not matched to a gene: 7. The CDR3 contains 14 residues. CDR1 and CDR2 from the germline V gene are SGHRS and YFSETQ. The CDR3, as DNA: TGCGCCAGCCAACTCGGGACAGCCTCCTACGAGCAGTACTTC. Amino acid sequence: CASQLGTASYEQYF.

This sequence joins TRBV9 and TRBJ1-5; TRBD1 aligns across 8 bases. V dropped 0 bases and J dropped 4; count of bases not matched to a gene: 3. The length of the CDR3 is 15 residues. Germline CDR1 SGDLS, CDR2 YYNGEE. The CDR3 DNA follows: TGTGCCAGCAGCGTAGGGGGACAGGAGAATCAGCCCCAGCATTTT. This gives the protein CASSVGGQENQPQHF.

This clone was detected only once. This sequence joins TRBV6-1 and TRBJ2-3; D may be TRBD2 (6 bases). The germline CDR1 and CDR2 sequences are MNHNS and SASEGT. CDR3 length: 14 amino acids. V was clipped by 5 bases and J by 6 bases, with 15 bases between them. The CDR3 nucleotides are TGTGCCAGCAGTCCGGGACTTCCGCCGGATACGCAGTATTTT. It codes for CASSPGLPPDTQYF.

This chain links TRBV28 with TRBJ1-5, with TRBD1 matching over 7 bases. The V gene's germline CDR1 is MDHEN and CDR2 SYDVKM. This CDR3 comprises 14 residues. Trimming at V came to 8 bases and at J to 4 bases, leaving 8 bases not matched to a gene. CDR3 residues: CASHNEQGNQPQHF. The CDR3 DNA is TGTGCCAGCCACAACGAACAGGGGAATCAGCCCCAGCATTTT.

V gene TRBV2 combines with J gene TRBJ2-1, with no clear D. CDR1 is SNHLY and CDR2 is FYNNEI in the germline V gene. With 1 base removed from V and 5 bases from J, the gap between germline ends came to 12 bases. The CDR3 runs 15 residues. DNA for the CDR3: TGTGCCAGCAGTGAAGAGGGATGGACCGACAATGAGCAGTTCTTC. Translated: CASSEEGWTDNEQFF.

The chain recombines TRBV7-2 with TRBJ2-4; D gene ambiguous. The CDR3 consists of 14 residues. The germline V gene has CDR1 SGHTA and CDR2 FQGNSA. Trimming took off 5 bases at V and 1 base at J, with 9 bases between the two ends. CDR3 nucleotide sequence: TGTGCCAGCAGCATAGGCCCGGCCAAAAACATTCAGTACTTC. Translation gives CASSIGPAKNIQYF.

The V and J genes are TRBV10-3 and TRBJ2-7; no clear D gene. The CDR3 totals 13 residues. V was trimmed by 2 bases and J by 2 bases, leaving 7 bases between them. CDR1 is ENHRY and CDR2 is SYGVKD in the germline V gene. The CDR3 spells CAISEPPAYEQYF. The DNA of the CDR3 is TGTGCCATCAGTGAGCCCCCGGCCTACGAGCAGTACTTC.

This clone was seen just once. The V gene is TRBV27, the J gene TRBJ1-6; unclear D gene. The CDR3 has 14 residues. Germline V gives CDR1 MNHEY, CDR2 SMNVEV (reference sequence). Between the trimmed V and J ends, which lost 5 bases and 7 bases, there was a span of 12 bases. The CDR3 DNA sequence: TGTGCCAGCAGTGAACTTCGGGCCAATTCACCCCTCCACTTT. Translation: CASSELRANSPLHF.